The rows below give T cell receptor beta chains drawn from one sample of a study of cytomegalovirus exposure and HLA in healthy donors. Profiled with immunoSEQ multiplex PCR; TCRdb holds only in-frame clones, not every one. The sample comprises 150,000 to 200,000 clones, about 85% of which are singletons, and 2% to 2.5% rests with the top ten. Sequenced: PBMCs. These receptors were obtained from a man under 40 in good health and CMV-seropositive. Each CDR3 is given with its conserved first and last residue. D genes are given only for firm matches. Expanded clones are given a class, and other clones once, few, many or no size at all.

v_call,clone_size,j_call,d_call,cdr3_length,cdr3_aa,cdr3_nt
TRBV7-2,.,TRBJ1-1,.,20,CASSLAPLARGRGYNTEAFF,TGTGCCAGCAGCTTAGCCCCTTTGGCCAGAGGGCGCGGATATAACACTGAAGCTTTCTTT
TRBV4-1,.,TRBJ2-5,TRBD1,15,CASVQGDATGETQYF,TGCGCCAGCGTGCAGGGGGACGCAACCGGGGAGACCCAGTACTTC
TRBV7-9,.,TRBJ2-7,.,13,CASRAGTPGEQYF,TGTGCCAGCAGAGCAGGGACACCCGGCGAGCAGTACTTC
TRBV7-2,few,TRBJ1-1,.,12,CASSPLLAEAFF,TGTGCCAGCAGCCCGCTGCTAGCTGAAGCTTTCTTT
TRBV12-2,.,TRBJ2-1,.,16,CASRPRLAGGPNEQFF,TGTGCAAGTCGCCCCAGACTAGCGGGGGGGCCTAATGAGCAGTTCTTC
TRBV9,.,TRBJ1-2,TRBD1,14,CASSNWTGLYGYTF,TGTGCCAGCAGCAACTGGACAGGGCTCTATGGCTACACCTTC
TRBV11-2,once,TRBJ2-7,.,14,CASSFRTDFYEQYF,TGTGCCAGCAGCTTCCGGACAGACTTCTACGAGCAGTACTTC
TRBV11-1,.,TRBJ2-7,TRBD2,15,CASSLVGLGPYEQYF,TGTGCCAGCAGCTTAGTGGGACTAGGACCCTACGAGCAGTACTTC
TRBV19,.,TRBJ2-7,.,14,CASSIWGLQPEQYF,TGTGCCAGTAGTATATGGGGACTCCAGCCAGAGCAGTACTTC
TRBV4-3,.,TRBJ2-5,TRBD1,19,CASSQDLSPWTGSQETQYF,TGCGCCAGCAGCCAAGATCTCTCACCGTGGACAGGTTCCCAAGAGACCCAGTACTTC
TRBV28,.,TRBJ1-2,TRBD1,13,CASSTPYRGGYTF,TGTGCCAGCAGTACCCCTTACAGGGGTGGCTACACCTTC
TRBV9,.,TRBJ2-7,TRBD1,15,CASSVGTGALYEQYF,TGTGCCAGCAGCGTCGGGACAGGGGCTCTATACGAGCAGTACTTC
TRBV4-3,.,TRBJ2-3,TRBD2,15,CASSPLAGVTDTQYF,TGCGCCAGCAGCCCGCTAGCGGGGGTCACAGATACGCAGTATTTT
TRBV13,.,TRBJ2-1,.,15,CASRESGGRADEQFF,TGTGCCAGCCGGGAGAGCGGTGGCCGCGCGGATGAGCAGTTCTTC
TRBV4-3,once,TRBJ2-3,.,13,CASSRTSTDTQYF,TGCGCCAGCAGCCGGACTAGCACAGATACGCAGTATTTT
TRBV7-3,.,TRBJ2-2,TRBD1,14,CASSQGVGAGELFF,TGTGCCAGCAGCCAGGGGGTCGGAGCCGGGGAGCTGTTTTTT
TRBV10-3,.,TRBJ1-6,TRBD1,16,CAISDGQGGGASPLHF,TGTGCCATCAGTGACGGACAGGGGGGAGGCGCGTCACCCCTCCACTTT
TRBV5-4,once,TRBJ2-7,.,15,CASSLGALADYEQYF,TGTGCCAGCAGCTTGGGCGCTCTCGCTGACTACGAGCAGTACTTC
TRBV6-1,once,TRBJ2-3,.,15,CASSEISGGTDTQYF,TGTGCCAGCAGTGAGATTTCGGGGGGCACAGATACGCAGTATTTT
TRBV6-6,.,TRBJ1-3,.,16,CASRLPGPTGGNTIYF,TGTGCCAGCAGACTCCCAGGACCGACAGGAGGAAACACCATATATTTT
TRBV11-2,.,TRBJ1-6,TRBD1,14,CASTTGTGSSPLHF,TGTGCCAGCACTACCGGGACAGGGAGCTCACCCCTCCACTTT
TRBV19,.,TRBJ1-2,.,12,CASRGQNYGYTF,TGTGCCAGTAGGGGGCAAAACTATGGCTACACCTTC
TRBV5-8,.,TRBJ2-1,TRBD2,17,CASRQPGGAFRKNEQFF,TGTGCCAGCAGGCAACCCGGGGGGGCCTTTAGAAAGAATGAGCAGTTCTTC
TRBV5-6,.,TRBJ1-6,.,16,CASSLGQDPRNSPLHF,TGTGCCAGCAGCTTGGGACAGGACCCGCGGAATTCACCCCTCCACTTT
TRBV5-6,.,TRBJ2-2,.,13,CASTPQIDGELFF,TGTGCCAGCACCCCACAGATAGACGGGGAGCTGTTTTTT
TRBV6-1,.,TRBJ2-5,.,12,CASSELQETQYF,TGTGCCAGCAGTGAACTGCAAGAGACCCAGTACTTC
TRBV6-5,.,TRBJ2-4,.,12,CAAHGGGNIQYF,TGTGCAGCCCACGGAGGGGGCAACATTCAGTACTTC
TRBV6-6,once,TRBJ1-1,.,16,CASTKGEGDMNTEAFF,TGTGCCAGCACCAAAGGGGAGGGGGATATGAACACTGAAGCTTTCTTT
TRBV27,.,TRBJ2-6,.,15,CASTPRFGGANVLTF,TGTGCCAGCACCCCCAGGTTTGGTGGGGCCAACGTCCTGACTTTC
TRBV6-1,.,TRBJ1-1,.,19,CASSEAQMRGLHITLAAFF,TGTGCCAGCAGTGAAGCCCAGATGCGAGGACTGCATATTACACTCGCGGCTTTCTTT
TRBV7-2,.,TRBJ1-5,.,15,CASSLVSGSNQPQHF,TGTGCCAGCAGCTTAGTCAGCGGGAGCAATCAGCCCCAGCATTTT
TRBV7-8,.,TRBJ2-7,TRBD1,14,CASSLDRGSYEQYF,TGTGCCAGCAGCTTAGACAGGGGCTCCTACGAGCAGTACTTC
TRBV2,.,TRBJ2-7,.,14,CASRDWTEVYEQYF,TGTGCCAGCAGGGACTGGACAGAGGTATACGAGCAGTACTTC
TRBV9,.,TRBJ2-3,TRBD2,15,CASSVIASGGDTQYF,TGTGCCAGCAGCGTAATCGCTAGCGGGGGAGATACGCAGTATTTT
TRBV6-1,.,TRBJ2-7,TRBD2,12,CASIGGGYEQYF,TGTGCCAGCATAGGCGGGGGGTACGAGCAGTACTTC
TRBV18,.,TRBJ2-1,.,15,CASSPGLNAPNEQFF,TGTGCCAGCTCACCGGGACTCAACGCCCCCAATGAGCAGTTCTTC
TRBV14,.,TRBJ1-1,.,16,CASSQEVWQLNTEAFF,TGTGCCAGCAGCCAAGAAGTGTGGCAGTTGAACACTGAAGCTTTCTTT
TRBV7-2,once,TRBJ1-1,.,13,CASSLNRGTEAFF,TGTGCCAGCAGCTTAAACCGGGGCACTGAAGCTTTCTTT
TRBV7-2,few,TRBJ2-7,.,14,CASSAYRQSYEQYF,TGTGCCAGCAGCGCCTATAGACAGAGCTACGAGCAGTACTTC
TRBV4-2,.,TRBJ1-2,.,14,CASSQGGGAYGYTF,TGTGCCAGCAGCCAAGGTGGGGGCGCCTATGGCTACACCTTC
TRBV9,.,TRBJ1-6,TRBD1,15,CASSERGPNNSPLHF,TGTGCCAGCAGCGAGAGGGGGCCCAATAATTCACCCCTCCACTTT
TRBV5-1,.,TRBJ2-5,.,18,CASSLGDRLARGTETQYF,TGCGCCAGCAGCTTGGGGGACAGGTTGGCGCGGGGGACGGAGACCCAGTACTTC
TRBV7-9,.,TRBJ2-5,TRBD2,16,CASSPRLAGLQETQYF,TGTGCCAGCAGCCCCCGACTAGCGGGGCTCCAAGAGACCCAGTACTTC
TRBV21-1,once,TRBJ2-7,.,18,CASSTKVIKTSRGNEQYF,TGTGCCAGCAGCACAAAAGTGATCAAGACTAGCCGAGGAAACGAGCAGTACTTC
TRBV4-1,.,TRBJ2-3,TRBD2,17,CASSQVVLAGVTDTQYF,TGCGCCAGCAGCCAAGTGGTCCTAGCGGGGGTCACAGATACGCAGTATTTT
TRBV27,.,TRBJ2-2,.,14,CASRGGAYTGELFF,TGTGCCAGCAGAGGGGGTGCGTACACCGGGGAGCTGTTTTTT
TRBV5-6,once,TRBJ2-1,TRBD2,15,CASSFQSLLGGGRVF,TGTGCCAGCAGCTTTCAATCACTACTCGGCGGGGGGCGGGTCTTC
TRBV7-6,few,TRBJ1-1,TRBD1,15,CASSLRDRGNTEAFF,TGTGCCAGCAGCTTAAGGGACAGGGGGAACACTGAAGCTTTCTTT
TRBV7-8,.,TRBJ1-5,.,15,CASSLIPRGGQPQHF,TGTGCCAGCAGCTTAATTCCCCGGGGGGGACAGCCCCAGCATTTT
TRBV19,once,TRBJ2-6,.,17,CASSIQGLSSGANVLTF,TGTGCCAGTAGTATCCAGGGGCTCAGCTCTGGGGCCAACGTCCTGACTTTC
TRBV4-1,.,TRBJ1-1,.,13,CASRIRPGSEAFF,TGCGCCAGCAGAATACGCCCCGGGTCTGAAGCTTTCTTT
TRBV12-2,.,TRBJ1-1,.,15,CASRSGQGSMAEAFF,TGTGCAAGTCGCTCGGGCCAGGGGTCGATGGCTGAAGCTTTCTTT
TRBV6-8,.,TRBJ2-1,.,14,CASSPLAAYNEQFF,TGTGCCAGCAGCCCACTAGCCGCCTACAATGAGCAGTTCTTC
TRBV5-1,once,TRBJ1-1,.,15,CASSLVPRADTEAFF,TGCGCCAGCAGCTTGGTTCCCAGGGCGGACACTGAAGCTTTCTTT
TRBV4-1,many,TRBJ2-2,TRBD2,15,CASSRKTSATGELFF,TGCGCCAGCAGCCGAAAGACTAGCGCCACCGGGGAGCTGTTTTTT
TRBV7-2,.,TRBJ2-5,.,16,CASSPNGPGLMETQYF,TGTGCCAGCAGCCCTAATGGTCCGGGATTAATGGAGACCCAGTACTTC
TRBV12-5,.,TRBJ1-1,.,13,CASGLGQNTEAFF,TGTGCTAGTGGTTTGGGGCAGAACACTGAAGCTTTCTTT
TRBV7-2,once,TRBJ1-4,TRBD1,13,CASSRGTGEKLFF,TGTGCCAGCAGCCGGGGGACAGGTGAAAAACTGTTTTTT
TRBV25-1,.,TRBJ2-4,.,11,CASSEFYIQYF,TGTGCCAGCAGTGAATTTTATATTCAGTACTTC